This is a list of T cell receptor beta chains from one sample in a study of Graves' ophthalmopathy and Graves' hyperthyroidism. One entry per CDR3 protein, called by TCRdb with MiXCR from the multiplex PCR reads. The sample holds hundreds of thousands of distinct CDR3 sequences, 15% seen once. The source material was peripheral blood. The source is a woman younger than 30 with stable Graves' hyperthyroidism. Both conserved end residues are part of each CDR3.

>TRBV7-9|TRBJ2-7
CASSLEASPFIF
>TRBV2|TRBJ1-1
CASKLQQGTEAFF
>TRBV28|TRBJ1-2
CASWPSKGAVNGYTF
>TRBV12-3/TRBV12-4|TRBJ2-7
CASNSGLAGNYEQYF
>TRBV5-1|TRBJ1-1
CASIGRTNTEAFF
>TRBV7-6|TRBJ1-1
CASSLAATGLYTEAFF
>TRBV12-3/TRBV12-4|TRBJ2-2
CASSWGPSGENTGELFF
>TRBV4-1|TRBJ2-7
CASSLAAAFRDEQYF
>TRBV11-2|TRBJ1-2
CASSFQGTDYGYTF
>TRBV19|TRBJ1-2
CASSIGLRGKDGYTF
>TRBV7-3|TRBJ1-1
CASSLKGGLTEAFF
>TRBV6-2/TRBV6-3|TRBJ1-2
CASMGSGYTF
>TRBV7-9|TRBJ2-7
CASSLDGSDYEQYF
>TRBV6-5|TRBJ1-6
CASSLDSGPNSPLHF
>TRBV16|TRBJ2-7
CASSPMAGGGYEQYF
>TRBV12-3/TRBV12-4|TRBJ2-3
CASSRGSPTDTQYF
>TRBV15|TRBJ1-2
CATRAPRQLGGYTF
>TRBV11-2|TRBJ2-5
CASSSLAGVQETQYF
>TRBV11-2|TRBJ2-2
CASSLETGTPNTGELFF
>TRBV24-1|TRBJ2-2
CATSDLGRAGELFF
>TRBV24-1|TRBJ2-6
CATSDTGANVLTF
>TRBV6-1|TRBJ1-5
CASSPLGQGRKDQPQHF
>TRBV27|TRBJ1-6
CASSLEGPGSPLHF
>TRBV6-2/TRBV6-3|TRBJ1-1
CASSYRRGYTESFF
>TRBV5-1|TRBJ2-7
CASSLDSGLAGDEQYF
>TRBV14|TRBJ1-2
CASSPWDRREGYTF
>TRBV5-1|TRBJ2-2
CASSPTPGATGELFF
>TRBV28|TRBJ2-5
CASSPSGGNQETQYF
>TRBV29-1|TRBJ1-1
CSVERRHRGPNTEAFF
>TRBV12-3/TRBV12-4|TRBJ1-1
CASSPRQGGTEAFF
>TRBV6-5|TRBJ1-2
CASSYSAQGALGYTF
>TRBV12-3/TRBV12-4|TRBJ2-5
CASSLTGTGRETQYF
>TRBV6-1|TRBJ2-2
CASGGVLAGTGGELFF
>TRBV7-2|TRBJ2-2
CASSLASTGELFF
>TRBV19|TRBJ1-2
CASMGTGSLSGGYTF
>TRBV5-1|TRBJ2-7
CASSNLRDRGRYEQYF
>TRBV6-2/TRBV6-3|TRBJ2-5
CASKSSWRTETQYF
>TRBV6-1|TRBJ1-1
CASSEARGTGVGTEAFF
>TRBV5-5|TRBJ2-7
CASSWPSGGKTYEQYF
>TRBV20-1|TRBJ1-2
CSASLSGTGGYTF
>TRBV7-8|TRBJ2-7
CASSLAQATYEQYF
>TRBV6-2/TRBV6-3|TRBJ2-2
CASSFSYWWPGELFF
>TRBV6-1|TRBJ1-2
CASSEDETGTNYGYTF
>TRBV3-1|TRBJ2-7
CASSPRLGGKNTYEQYF
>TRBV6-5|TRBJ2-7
CASGYPWRGGDEQYF
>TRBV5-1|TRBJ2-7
CASSIEQGREQYF
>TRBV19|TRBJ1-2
CASSRQHSYGYTF
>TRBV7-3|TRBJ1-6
CASSRGQINSPLHF
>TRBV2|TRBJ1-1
CASSITYEAFF
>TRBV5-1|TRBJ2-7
CASSLEGGPPYEQYF
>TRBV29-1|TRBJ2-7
CSVGLGGLSYEQYF
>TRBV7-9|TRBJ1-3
CASGLIAGNTIYF
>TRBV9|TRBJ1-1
CASSVGGRDITEAFF
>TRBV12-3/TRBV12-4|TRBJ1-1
CASSSFGATAFF
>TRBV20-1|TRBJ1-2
CSAKSGMSYGYTF
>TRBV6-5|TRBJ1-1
CASRTQGNTEAFF
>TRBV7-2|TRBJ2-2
CASSFDPGTGELFF